The TCR beta chain described here comes from a study of early T cells in non-severe SARS-CoV-2 infection. Study in general: With bulk RNA from unsorted whole blood as input, sequencing yielded unpaired chains. Whole-study findings and limits: Private and CD4 specificities were missed by VDJdb matching, skewed to anti-spike CD8.

This clonotype was picked up many times. Its specificity is unknown. Unique molecular identifier tags were affixed to discrete cDNA molecules. TCRdb fed the 5' RACE reads into MiXCR, producing one record per CDR3 protein. The repertoire holds about 76,000 distinct CDR3 sequences, around 11% seen once, with about 4.4% in the top ten. The CDR3 has 14 residues. Trimming removed 5 bases at V and 3 bases at J, with 13 bases between. This receptor was obtained from an adult who was a healthcare worker with PCR-confirmed SARS-CoV-2 infection or an uninfected control (not recorded which). This chain connects TRBV12-3 or TRBV12-4 to TRBJ1-1; no reliable D call. The specimen was whole blood. The DNA for the CDR3 is TGTGCCAGCAGTGCACGAGGGTTCGACACTGAAGCTTTCTTT. Amino acids: CASSARGFDTEAFF.